Listed below are T cell receptor beta chains from one sample, sequenced in a study of blood T cell repertoires in COVID-19. TCRdb keeps only in-frame clones here, not all; method: immunoSEQ multiplex PCR. The data show under 300,000 clones, approximately 84% seen once. Sequencing input: PBMCs or T cells enriched from blood (not recorded which). The source is a man aged 18-30 years who had recovered from COVID-19. Each CDR3 is given with its conserved first and last residue. A D gene is named only where the DNA matches it firmly. Clone size is stated in some rows and not others, as once, few, many or a class when expanded.

d_gene: TRBD1
v_gene: TRBV20-1
abundance: NA
j_gene: TRBJ2-7
CDR3aa: CSASLGQGSYEQYF
CDR3nt: TGCAGTGCTAGTCTAGGACAGGGATCCTACGAGCAGTACTTC

d_gene: NA
v_gene: TRBV7-9
abundance: NA
j_gene: TRBJ2-5
CDR3aa: CASSPLREKYQETQYF
CDR3nt: TGTGCCAGCAGCCCCCTCCGGGAAAAATACCAAGAGACCCAGTACTTC

d_gene: TRBD1
v_gene: TRBV29-1
abundance: NA
j_gene: TRBJ1-1
CDR3aa: CSALLRTGPNTEAFF
CDR3nt: TGCAGCGCACTTCTTAGGACAGGGCCGAACACTGAAGCTTTCTTT

d_gene: TRBD2
v_gene: TRBV7-8
abundance: NA
j_gene: TRBJ2-1
CDR3aa: CASSLVALAAEQFF
CDR3nt: TGTGCCAGCAGCTTAGTAGCCCTAGCGGCAGAGCAGTTCTTC

d_gene: NA
v_gene: TRBV19
abundance: once
j_gene: TRBJ2-2
CDR3aa: CASSLERGTFGELFF
CDR3nt: TGTGCCAGTAGTCTGGAAAGGGGGACCTTCGGGGAGCTGTTTTTT

d_gene: NA
v_gene: TRBV30
abundance: once
j_gene: TRBJ2-3
CDR3aa: CAWSASGSTQYF
CDR3nt: TGTGCCTGGAGTGCCTCGGGAAGTACGCAGTATTTT

d_gene: NA
v_gene: TRBV7-8
abundance: NA
j_gene: TRBJ2-7
CDR3aa: CASSLDGLSYEQYF
CDR3nt: TGTGCCAGCAGCTTAGATGGCCTGTCCTACGAGCAGTACTTC

d_gene: NA
v_gene: TRBV20-1
abundance: NA
j_gene: TRBJ1-5
CDR3aa: CSASEGGRFNQPQHF
CDR3nt: TGCAGTGCTAGTGAGGGAGGGCGATTCAATCAGCCCCAGCATTTT

d_gene: TRBD1
v_gene: TRBV30
abundance: NA
j_gene: TRBJ1-2
CDR3aa: CAWSDPGRGLGYTF
CDR3nt: TGTGCCTGGAGTGACCCCGGCAGGGGGCTCGGCTACACCTTC

d_gene: TRBD2
v_gene: TRBV5-1
abundance: NA
j_gene: TRBJ2-3
CDR3aa: CASSLVNSGGTDTQYF
CDR3nt: TGCGCCAGCAGCTTGGTTAATAGCGGGGGCACAGATACGCAGTATTTT

d_gene: TRBD2
v_gene: TRBV28
abundance: few
j_gene: TRBJ2-7
CDR3aa: CASRGETSAYEQYF
CDR3nt: TGTGCCAGCAGGGGTGAGACTAGCGCCTACGAGCAGTACTTC

d_gene: NA
v_gene: TRBV4-2
abundance: few
j_gene: TRBJ2-3
CDR3aa: CASSQGGATDTQYF
CDR3nt: TGTGCCAGCAGCCAAGGTGGGGCGACCGATACGCAGTATTTT

d_gene: TRBD2
v_gene: TRBV27
abundance: NA
j_gene: TRBJ2-1
CDR3aa: CASRSGTSGYNEQFF
CDR3nt: TGTGCCAGCAGATCCGGGACTAGCGGCTACAATGAGCAGTTCTTC

d_gene: NA
v_gene: TRBV25-1
abundance: NA
j_gene: TRBJ2-7
CDR3aa: CASSEYKGQRIYEQYF
CDR3nt: TGTGCCAGCAGTGAATATAAGGGGCAGAGAATCTACGAGCAGTACTTC

d_gene: NA
v_gene: TRBV27
abundance: NA
j_gene: TRBJ2-4
CDR3aa: CASSLSQANIQYF
CDR3nt: TGTGCCAGCAGTTTATCACAGGCAAACATTCAGTACTTC

d_gene: TRBD1
v_gene: TRBV11-2
abundance: NA
j_gene: TRBJ2-7
CDR3aa: CASSSSTGNYEQYF
CDR3nt: TGTGCCAGCAGCTCTTCGACAGGGAACTACGAGCAGTACTTC

d_gene: TRBD2
v_gene: TRBV10-3
abundance: NA
j_gene: TRBJ2-3
CDR3aa: CATLNSGGASEDTQYF
CDR3nt: TGTGCCACTTTAAACAGCGGGGGGGCCTCGGAAGATACGCAGTATTTT

d_gene: TRBD2
v_gene: TRBV15
abundance: NA
j_gene: TRBJ2-1
CDR3aa: CATSRARLAGDNEQFF
CDR3nt: TGTGCCACCAGCAGAGCGAGACTAGCGGGAGACAATGAGCAGTTCTTC

d_gene: NA
v_gene: TRBV7-6
abundance: NA
j_gene: TRBJ2-2
CDR3aa: CASSSSAPTPELFF
CDR3nt: TGTGCCAGCAGCTCTAGCGCACCTACCCCGGAGCTGTTTTTT

d_gene: TRBD1
v_gene: TRBV11-3
abundance: few
j_gene: TRBJ1-1
CDR3aa: CASSTHRGRNTEAFF
CDR3nt: TGTGCCAGCAGCACACACAGGGGGAGGAACACTGAAGCTTTCTTT

d_gene: TRBD2
v_gene: TRBV10-3
abundance: NA
j_gene: TRBJ2-5
CDR3aa: CAISEGTSGGQEETQYF
CDR3nt: TGTGCCATCAGTGAGGGGACTAGCGGGGGGCAGGAGGAGACCCAGTACTTC

d_gene: TRBD2
v_gene: TRBV10-2
abundance: NA
j_gene: TRBJ2-1
CDR3aa: CASRTSGSSYNEQFF
CDR3nt: TGCGCCAGCAGAACTAGCGGGAGCTCCTACAATGAGCAGTTCTTC

d_gene: NA
v_gene: TRBV6-5
abundance: NA
j_gene: TRBJ2-7
CDR3aa: CASSYSAFSAYEQYF
CDR3nt: TGTGCCAGCAGTTACTCAGCTTTCTCCGCCTACGAGCAGTACTTC

d_gene: NA
v_gene: TRBV19
abundance: NA
j_gene: TRBJ1-5
CDR3aa: CASSMRPISNQPQHF
CDR3nt: TGTGCCAGTAGTATGAGGCCGATTAGCAATCAGCCCCAGCATTTT

d_gene: TRBD2
v_gene: TRBV27
abundance: NA
j_gene: TRBJ2-1
CDR3aa: CASSLASGSYNEQFF
CDR3nt: TGTGCCAGCAGTTTAGCTAGCGGGAGTTACAATGAGCAGTTCTTC

d_gene: NA
v_gene: TRBV28
abundance: NA
j_gene: TRBJ2-7
CDR3aa: CASSLTGLPYEQYF
CDR3nt: TGTGCCAGCAGTTTAACAGGGCTTCCCTACGAGCAGTACTTC

d_gene: NA
v_gene: TRBV19
abundance: once
j_gene: TRBJ2-5
CDR3aa: CASGGTQETQYF
CDR3nt: TGTGCCAGTGGCGGGACTCAAGAGACCCAGTACTTC

d_gene: TRBD2
v_gene: TRBV5-1
abundance: NA
j_gene: TRBJ2-1
CDR3aa: CASTGGRSSYNEQFF
CDR3nt: TGCGCCAGCACTGGCGGGAGGAGCTCCTACAATGAGCAGTTCTTC

d_gene: NA
v_gene: TRBV6-6
abundance: NA
j_gene: TRBJ2-3
CDR3aa: CASTEGDNTDTQYF
CDR3nt: TGTGCCAGCACCGAGGGGGACAACACAGATACGCAGTATTTT

d_gene: NA
v_gene: TRBV21-1
abundance: NA
j_gene: TRBJ1-3
CDR3aa: CASSKDKGISGNTIYF
CDR3nt: TGTGCCAGCAGCAAAGATAAGGGGATCTCTGGAAACACCATATATTTT

d_gene: TRBD2
v_gene: TRBV6-5
abundance: NA
j_gene: TRBJ2-3
CDR3aa: CASRGGRASENTQYF
CDR3nt: TGTGCCAGCAGAGGCGGGAGGGCCTCAGAGAATACGCAGTATTTT

d_gene: TRBD1
v_gene: TRBV10-1
abundance: few
j_gene: TRBJ1-3
CDR3aa: CASRGWTGDEPSGNTIYF
CDR3nt: TGCGCCAGCAGAGGGTGGACAGGGGACGAACCTTCTGGAAACACCATATATTTT

d_gene: TRBD2
v_gene: TRBV5-1
abundance: NA
j_gene: TRBJ2-7
CDR3aa: CASSPSGGGSYEQYF
CDR3nt: TGCGCCAGCAGCCCCAGCGGGGGCGGGAGTTACGAGCAGTACTTC

d_gene: NA
v_gene: TRBV7-9
abundance: few
j_gene: TRBJ2-7
CDR3aa: CASSAGTPSYEQYF
CDR3nt: TGTGCCAGCAGCGCCGGGACTCCGTCCTACGAGCAGTACTTC

d_gene: TRBD1
v_gene: TRBV27
abundance: NA
j_gene: TRBJ1-2
CDR3aa: CASSEGQGNYGYTF
CDR3nt: TGTGCCAGCAGTGAGGGACAGGGGAACTATGGCTACACCTTC